Each of the 17 T cell receptor beta chains below was sequenced from the same sample in a study of T cells in Graves' hyperthyroidism and ophthalmopathy. The source material, RNA transcripts, was used to amplify TCR beta CDR3 regions. A set of HTBI primers served as the primers for a first-round RT-PCR of the TCR CDR3. Using its own MiXCR run on the multiplex PCR reads, TCRdb lists one record per CDR3 protein. The profile shows nearly 600,000 distinct CDR3 sequences, approximately 15% of them singletons. Sequencing was performed on blood. The receptors come from a woman in her thirties with Graves' hyperthyroidism that later progressed to Graves' ophthalmopathy.

The sample holds many counts of this clonotype. This chain connects TRBV15 to TRBJ1-1; unclear D gene. The CDR3 extends over 14 amino acids. With 0 bases removed from V and 0 bases from J, the gap between germline ends came to 5 bases. The germline gives CDR1 LNHNV, CDR2 YYDKDF (reference sequence). CDR3 protein: CATSRDTVNTEAFF. The CDR3, as DNA: TGTGCCACCAGCAGAGATACGGTGAACACTGAAGCTTTCTTT.

This clonotype has more than one count but fewer than ten. The gene calls are TRBV3-1 and TRBJ1-2; TRBD1 is a possible D gene (6 bases). The CDR3 runs 14 residues. Germline CDR1 and CDR2: LGHDT and YNNKEL (reference sequence). V lost 4 bases and J lost 7, with 16 bases in between. In DNA, the CDR3 is TGTGCCAGCAGCCCAAGACAGGTCGGGAGTGGCTACACCTTC. Residues: CASSPRQVGSGYTF.

This clonotype was seen only a few times. This rearrangement joins TRBV9 to TRBJ2-1, with TRBD1 identical over 9 bases. The CDR3 is 16 residues long. V was clipped by 0 bases and J by 4 bases; unmatched bases: 5. Germline V gene lookup returns CDR1 SGDLS and CDR2 YYNGEE. The CDR3 sequence is CASSVAGGTGYNEQFF. The CDR3 region has the DNA TGTGCCAGCAGCGTAGCTGGCGGGACAGGGTACAATGAGCAGTTCTTC.

The genes are TRBV6-5 and TRBJ2-5; 10 nucleotides line up with TRBD1. The length of the CDR3 is 15 residues. Germline CDR1 reads MNHEY; CDR2 reads SVGAGI. V lost 0 bases, J lost 4 bases, and 2 bases stayed unmatched. In nucleotides, the CDR3 is TGTGCCAGCAGTTACTCTTGGACAGGGGGAGAGACCCAGTACTTC. Its translation is CASSYSWTGGETQYF.

This clonotype was seen ten or more times. J is TRBJ1-2 and V is TRBV4-3; 8 positions match TRBD1. This CDR3 is 15 amino acids long. Trimming took 3 bases from V and 7 from J; bases not matched to a gene: 10. Germline CDR1 reads LGHNA; CDR2 reads YSLEER. CDR3 bases: TGCGCCAGCAGCCAGGATGCAGGGGGCGCGTTTGGCTACACCTTC. Protein: CASSQDAGGAFGYTF.

This clonotype turned up a few times. The rearrangement joins TRBV19 to TRBJ2-7, with 8 bases that match TRBD1. The CDR3 has 16 residues. The germline gives CDR1 LNHDA, CDR2 SQIVND (reference sequence). Unmatched junction bases numbered 12, after V lost 3 bases and J lost 5 bases. The CDR3 DNA reads TGTGCCAGTAGTATCGTCCCCGGGACAGGCGTCAACGAGCAGTACTTC. Amino acid sequence: CASSIVPGTGVNEQYF.

The sample holds a few counts of this clonotype. V is TRBV30 and J is TRBJ2-7, with TRBD2 matching 9 bases. Trimming removed 1 base from V and 4 bases from J; junction bases left unmatched: 2. The CDR3 spans 13 residues. Germline V gene sequence: CDR1 GTSNPN, CDR2 SVGIG (reference sequence). CDR3 nucleotides: TGTGCCTGGAGTGCCCTAGCGGGGTACGAGCAGTACTTC. Residues: CAWSALAGYEQYF.

This clonotype has more than one count but fewer than ten. V gene TRBV7-9 combines with J gene TRBJ2-7; 9 nucleotides align to TRBD2. The CDR3 consists of 14 residues. V dropped 5 bases and J dropped 6; count of bases not matched to a gene: 8. Germline V CDR1 and CDR2: SEHNR, FQNEAQ (reference sequence). Here the CDR3 reads CASSPPSGTGEQYF. The CDR3 DNA sequence: TGTGCCAGCAGCCCTCCTAGCGGGACGGGCGAGCAGTACTTC.

In this sample, this clonotype turned up a few times. The chain links TRBV5-1 to TRBJ2-1; D is ambiguous. Deletions cut 2 bases from V and 0 bases from J, with 12 bases between. The CDR3 length is 16 residues. Germline-derived CDR1 and CDR2 are SGHRS and YFSETQ. Here the CDR3 reads CASSFSGPFSYNEQFF. For the CDR3, the DNA is TGCGCCAGCAGCTTTTCGGGTCCCTTCTCCTACAATGAGCAGTTCTTC.

This clonotype was picked up many times. The CDR3 protein is CASSYSTVVATQYF. In nucleotides, the CDR3 is TGTGCCAGCAGTTACTCGACCGTCGTAGCTACGCAGTATTTT. The V and J genes are TRBV6-2 or TRBV6-3 and TRBJ2-3, with D unresolved. The V end lost 0 bases, the J end lost 8 bases, and 12 bases lay between the germline ends. This CDR3 has 14 amino acids. Germline V gene sequence: CDR1 MNHEY, CDR2 SVGEGT.

In its sample, this clonotype was seen a few times. The rearrangement uses TRBV20-1 and TRBJ1-2; D possibly corresponds to TRBD1 (5 bases). Germline V gene lookup returns CDR1 DFQATT and CDR2 SNEGSKA (reference sequence). The ends were cut back, 3 bases at V and 6 bases at J, with 17 bases in the middle. This CDR3 has 14 amino acids. The CDR3 sequence: CSASTPTLGHGYTF. The CDR3 DNA follows: TGCAGTGCTAGTACTCCAACCCTGGGACATGGCTACACCTTC.

The table lists this clonotype with many counts. The chain couples TRBV7-6 to TRBJ2-3, with D possibly being TRBD2 (6 bases). The CDR3 length is 14 residues. Germline lookup yields CDR1 SGHVS and CDR2 FNYEAQ. Between the trimmed V and J ends, which lost 5 bases and 0 bases, there was a span of 9 bases. CDR3 bases: TGTGCCAGCAGCCCTAGCGAGAGCACAGATACGCAGTATTTT. Translated: CASSPSESTDTQYF.

This clonotype was detected ten times or more. This chain links TRBV29-1 with TRBJ2-1; TRBD2 matches at 7 bases. The J segment lost 2 bases and the V segment lost 0 bases, leaving 7 bases of the junction unmatched. This CDR3 comprises 16 residues. Per germline, CDR1 SQVTM and CDR2 ANQGSEA. The CDR3: CSVEDPWTSPYNEQFF. CDR3 nucleotide sequence: TGCAGCGTTGAAGATCCGTGGACTAGTCCCTACAATGAGCAGTTCTTC.

Ten or more counts support this clonotype. The chain couples TRBV3-1 to TRBJ2-2; no definite D call. Germline values: CDR1 LGHDT, CDR2 YNNKEL (reference sequence). V dropped 7 bases and J dropped 6 bases, with 6 bases sitting between them. The CDR3 is made up of 11 amino acids. DNA of the CDR3: TGTGCCAGCAAGATAGCCGGGGAGCTGTTTTTT. Its protein product is CASKIAGELFF.

Ten or more counts support this clonotype. The rearrangement links TRBV20-1 to TRBJ2-7; 10 bases fit TRBD2. Trimming took 4 bases from V and 9 from J; bases not matched to a gene: 9. The CDR3 length is 13 residues. Germline CDR1 DFQATT, CDR2 SNEGSKA (reference sequence). The CDR3 region is CSATPGGLAWQYF. CDR3 bases: TGCAGTGCTACCCCCGGGGGACTAGCGTGGCAGTACTTC.

This clonotype was seen at least ten times. J is TRBJ2-2 and V is TRBV7-8; maybe TRBD2 (5 bases). The V gene lost 3 bases and the J gene lost 1 base, with 12 bases spanning the gap. There are 16 residues in the CDR3. Germline assignment: CDR1 SGHVS and CDR2 FQNEAQ. CDR3 nucleotide sequence: TGTGCCAGCAGCTTTTTCGCACGGGAGAACACCGGGGAGCTGTTTTTT. As protein: CASSFFARENTGELFF.

This clonotype was recorded many times. CDR3 sequence (DNA): TGTGCCAGCAGCTTAGGGGGACGGACCTGGGAGGATGGCTACACCTTC. Residues: CASSLGGRTWEDGYTF. The chain couples TRBV11-2 to TRBJ1-2, with D maybe TRBD1 (5 bases). The V end lost 1 base, the J end lost 6 bases, and 18 bases lay between the germline ends. Germline lookup yields CDR1 SGHAT and CDR2 FQNNGV. The CDR3 is 16 amino acids.